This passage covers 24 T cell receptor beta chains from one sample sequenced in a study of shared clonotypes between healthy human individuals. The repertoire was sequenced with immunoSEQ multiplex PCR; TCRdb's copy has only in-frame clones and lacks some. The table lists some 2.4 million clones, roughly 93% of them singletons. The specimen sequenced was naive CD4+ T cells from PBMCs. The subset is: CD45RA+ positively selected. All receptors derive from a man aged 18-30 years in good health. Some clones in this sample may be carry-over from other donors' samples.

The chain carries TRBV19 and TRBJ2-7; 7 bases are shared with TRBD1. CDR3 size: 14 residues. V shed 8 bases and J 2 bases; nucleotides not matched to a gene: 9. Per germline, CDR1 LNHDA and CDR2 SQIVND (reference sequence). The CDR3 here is CASRQDRATYEQYF. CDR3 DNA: TGTGCCAGTCGCCAAGACAGGGCTACCTACGAGCAGTACTTC.

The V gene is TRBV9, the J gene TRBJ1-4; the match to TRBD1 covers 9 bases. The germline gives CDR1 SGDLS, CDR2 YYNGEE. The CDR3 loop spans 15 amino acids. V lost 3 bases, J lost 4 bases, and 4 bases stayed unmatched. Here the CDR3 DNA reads TGTGCCAGCAGCGAGCCGGACAGGGGTAATGAAAAACTGTTTTTT. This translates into CASSEPDRGNEKLFF. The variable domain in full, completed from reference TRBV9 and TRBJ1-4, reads DSGVTQTPKHLITATGQRVTLRCSPRSGDLSVYWYQQSLDQGLQFLIQYYNGEERAKGNILERFSAQQFPDLHSELNLSSLELGDSALYFCASSEPDRGNEKLFFGSGTQLSVL.

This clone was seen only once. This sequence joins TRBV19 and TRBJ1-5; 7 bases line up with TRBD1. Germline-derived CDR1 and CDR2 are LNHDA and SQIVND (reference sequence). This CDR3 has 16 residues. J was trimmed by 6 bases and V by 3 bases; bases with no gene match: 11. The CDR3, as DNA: TGTGCCAGTAGTATCCCCCAGGGGGGATCGGCTCAGCCCCAGCATTTT. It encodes CASSIPQGGSAQPQHF.

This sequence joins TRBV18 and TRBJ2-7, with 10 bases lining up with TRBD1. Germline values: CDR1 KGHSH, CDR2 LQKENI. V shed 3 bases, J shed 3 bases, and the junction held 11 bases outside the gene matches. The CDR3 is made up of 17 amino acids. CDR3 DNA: TGTGCCAGCTCACCTACAGGGCCGGGACAGGGGAACTACGAGCAGTACTTC. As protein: CASSPTGPGQGNYEQYF.

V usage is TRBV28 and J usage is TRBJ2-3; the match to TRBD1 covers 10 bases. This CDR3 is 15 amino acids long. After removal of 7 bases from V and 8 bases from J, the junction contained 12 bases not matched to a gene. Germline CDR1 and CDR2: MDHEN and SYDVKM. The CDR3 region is CASTLRDRGHGTQYF. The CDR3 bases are TGTGCCAGCACCTTAAGAGACAGGGGGCACGGTACGCAGTATTTT.

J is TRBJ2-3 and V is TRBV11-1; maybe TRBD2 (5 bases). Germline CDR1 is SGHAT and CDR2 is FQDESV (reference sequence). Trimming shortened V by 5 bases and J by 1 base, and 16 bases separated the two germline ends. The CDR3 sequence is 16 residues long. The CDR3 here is CASSPGTRTGTDTQYF. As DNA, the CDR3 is TGTGCCAGCAGCCCCGGAACCCGGACTGGCACAGATACGCAGTATTTT.

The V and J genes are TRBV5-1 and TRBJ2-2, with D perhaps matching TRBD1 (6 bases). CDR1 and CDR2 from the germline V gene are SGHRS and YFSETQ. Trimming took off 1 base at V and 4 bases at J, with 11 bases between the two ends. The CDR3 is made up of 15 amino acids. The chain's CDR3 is CASSLRVRGTGELFF. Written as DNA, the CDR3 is TGCGCCAGCAGCTTGAGGGTCAGGGGCACCGGGGAGCTGTTTTTT. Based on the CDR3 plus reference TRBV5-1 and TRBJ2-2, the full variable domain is KAGVTQTPRYLIKTRGQQVTLSCSPISGHRSVSWYQQTPGQGLQFLFEYFSETQRNKGNFPGRFSGRQFSNSRSEMNVSTLELGDSALYLCASSLRVRGTGELFFGEGSRLTVL.

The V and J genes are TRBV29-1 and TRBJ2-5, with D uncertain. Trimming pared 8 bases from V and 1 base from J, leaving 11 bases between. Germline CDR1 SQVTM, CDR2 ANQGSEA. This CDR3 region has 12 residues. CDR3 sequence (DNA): TGCAGCACCCGACGGAGCCAAGAGACCCAGTACTTC. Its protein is CSTRRSQETQYF.

This CDR3 reads CASSYQGANTEAFF. The CDR3 DNA follows: TGTGCCAGCAGCTACCAGGGGGCGAACACTGAAGCTTTCTTT. The chain uses TRBV7-2 and TRBJ1-1; 8 bases are shared with TRBD1. The V and J ends lost 4 bases and 1 base, in that order; junction bases with no gene match: 2. Germline V gene lookup returns CDR1 SGHTA and CDR2 FQGNSA. CDR3 length: 14 amino acids.

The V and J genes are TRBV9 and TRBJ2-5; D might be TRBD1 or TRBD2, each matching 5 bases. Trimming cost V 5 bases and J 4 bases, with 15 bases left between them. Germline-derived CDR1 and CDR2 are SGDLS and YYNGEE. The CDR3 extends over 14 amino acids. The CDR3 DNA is TGTGCCAGCAGTACTCCCGCCGGGGCAGAGACCCAGTACTTC. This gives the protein CASSTPAGAETQYF.

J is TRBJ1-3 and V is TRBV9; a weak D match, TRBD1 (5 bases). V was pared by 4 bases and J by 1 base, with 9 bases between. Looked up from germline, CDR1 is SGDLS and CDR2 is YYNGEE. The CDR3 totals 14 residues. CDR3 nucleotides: TGTGCCAGCAGCTTCGAGGGGTCTGGAAACACCATATATTTT. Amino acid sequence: CASSFEGSGNTIYF.

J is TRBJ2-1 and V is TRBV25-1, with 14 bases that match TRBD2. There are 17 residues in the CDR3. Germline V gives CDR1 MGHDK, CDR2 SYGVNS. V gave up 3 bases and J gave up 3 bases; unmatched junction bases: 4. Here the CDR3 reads CASSDAGTSGSYNEQFF. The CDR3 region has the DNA TGTGCCAGCAGTGACGCCGGGACTAGCGGGAGCTACAATGAGCAGTTCTTC.

In DNA, the CDR3 is TGTGCCAGCAGTGAATCTGCAGGTAAAAACATTCAGTACTTC. Protein sequence: CASSESAGKNIQYF. V usage is TRBV6-1 and J usage is TRBJ2-4; D remains ambiguous. V shed 2 bases and J shed 4 bases, with 9 bases lying between them. Germline-derived CDR1 and CDR2 are MNHNS and SASEGT. The CDR3 spans 14 residues.

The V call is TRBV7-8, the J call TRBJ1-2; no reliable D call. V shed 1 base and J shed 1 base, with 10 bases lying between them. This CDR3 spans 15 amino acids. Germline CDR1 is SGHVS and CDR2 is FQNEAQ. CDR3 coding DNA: TGTGCCAGCAGCTTAGGGCAGGCGTTTAACTATGGCTACACCTTC. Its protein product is CASSLGQAFNYGYTF.

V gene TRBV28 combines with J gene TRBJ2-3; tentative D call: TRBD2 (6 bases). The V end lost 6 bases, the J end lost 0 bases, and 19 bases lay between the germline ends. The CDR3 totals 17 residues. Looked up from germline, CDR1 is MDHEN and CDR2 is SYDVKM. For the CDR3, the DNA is TGTGCCAGCAGCCGGAGGGGAATCTCAGGGAGCACAGATACGCAGTATTTT. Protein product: CASSRRGISGSTDTQYF.

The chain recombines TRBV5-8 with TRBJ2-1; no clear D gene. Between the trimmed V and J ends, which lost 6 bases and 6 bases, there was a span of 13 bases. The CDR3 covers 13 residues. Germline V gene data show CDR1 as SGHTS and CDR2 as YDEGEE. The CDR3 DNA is TGTGCCAGCACGAGGCTGGTAGGCAATGAGCAGTTCTTC. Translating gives CASTRLVGNEQFF.

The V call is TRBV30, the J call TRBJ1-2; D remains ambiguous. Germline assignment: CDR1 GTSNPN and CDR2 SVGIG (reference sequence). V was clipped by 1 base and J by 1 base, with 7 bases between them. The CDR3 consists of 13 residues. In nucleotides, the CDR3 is TGTGCCTGGAGTGACGGAATTAACTATGGCTACACCTTC. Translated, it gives CAWSDGINYGYTF.

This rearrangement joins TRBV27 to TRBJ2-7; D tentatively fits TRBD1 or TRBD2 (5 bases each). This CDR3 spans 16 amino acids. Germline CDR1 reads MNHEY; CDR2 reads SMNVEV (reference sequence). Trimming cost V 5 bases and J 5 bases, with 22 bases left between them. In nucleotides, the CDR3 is TGTGCCAGCAGTCGATTCCCGGGGCTAAAAGTCCACGAGCAGTACTTC. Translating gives CASSRFPGLKVHEQYF.

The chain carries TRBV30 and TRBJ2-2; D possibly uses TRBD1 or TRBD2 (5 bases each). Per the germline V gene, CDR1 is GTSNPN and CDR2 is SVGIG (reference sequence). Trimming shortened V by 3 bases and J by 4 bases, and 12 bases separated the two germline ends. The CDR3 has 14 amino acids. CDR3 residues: CAWRFGDATGELFF. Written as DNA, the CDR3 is TGTGCCTGGAGATTTGGGGACGCCACCGGGGAGCTGTTTTTT.

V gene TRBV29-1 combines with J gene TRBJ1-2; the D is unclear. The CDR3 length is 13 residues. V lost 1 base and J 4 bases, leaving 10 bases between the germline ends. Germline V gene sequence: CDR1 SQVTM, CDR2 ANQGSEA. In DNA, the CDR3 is TGCAGCGTTGAAGGTCTTACGGGCTATGGCTACACCTTC. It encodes CSVEGLTGYGYTF.

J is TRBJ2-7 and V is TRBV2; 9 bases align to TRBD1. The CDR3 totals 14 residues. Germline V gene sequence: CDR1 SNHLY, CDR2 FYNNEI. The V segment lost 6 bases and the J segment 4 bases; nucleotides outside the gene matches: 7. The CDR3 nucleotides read TGTGCCAGCAGCCAACAGGGGGCCGGATACGAGCAGTACTTC. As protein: CASSQQGAGYEQYF.

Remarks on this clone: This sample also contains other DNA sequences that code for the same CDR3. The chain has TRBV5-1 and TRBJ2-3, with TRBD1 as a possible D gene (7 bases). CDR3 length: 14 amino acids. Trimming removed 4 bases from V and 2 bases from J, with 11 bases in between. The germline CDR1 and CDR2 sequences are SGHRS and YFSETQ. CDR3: CASSTGDSTDTQYF. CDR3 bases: TGCGCCAGCAGCACAGGGGACTCCACAGATACGCAGTATTTT.

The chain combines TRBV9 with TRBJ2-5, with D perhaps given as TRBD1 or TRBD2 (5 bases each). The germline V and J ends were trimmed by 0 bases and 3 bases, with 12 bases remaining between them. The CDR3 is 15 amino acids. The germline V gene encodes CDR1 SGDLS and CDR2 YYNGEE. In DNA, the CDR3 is TGTGCCAGCAGCGTAGGTGGGGACCCCGAAGAGACCCAGTACTTC. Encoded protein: CASSVGGDPEETQYF.

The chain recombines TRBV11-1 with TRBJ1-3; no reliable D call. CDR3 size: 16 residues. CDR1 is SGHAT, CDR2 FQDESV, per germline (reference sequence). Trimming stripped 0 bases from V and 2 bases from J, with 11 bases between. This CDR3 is CASSLAGVRTGNTIYF. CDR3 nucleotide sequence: TGTGCCAGCAGCTTAGCCGGGGTTCGAACTGGAAACACCATATATTTT. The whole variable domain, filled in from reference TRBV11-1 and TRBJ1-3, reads EAEVAQSPRYKITEKSQAVAFWCDPISGHATLYWYRQILGQGPELLVQFQDESVVDDSQLPKDRFSAERLKGVDSTLKIQPAELGDSAMYLCASSLAGVRTGNTIYFGEGSWLTVV.